These 15 T cell receptor beta chains were all obtained from the same sample, sequenced in a study of radiotherapy plus CTLA-4 blockade in lung cancer. The assay was immunoSEQ multiplex PCR, and TCRdb's table has in-frame clones only and misses some. The sample has 40,000 or so clones; 80% to 90% are singletons. Sequences were derived from peripheral blood, sampled from a patient treated with radiotherapy plus ipilimumab. The source is a human donor with non-small cell lung cancer whose response to radiotherapy plus ipilimumab could not be evaluated.

The genes are TRBV6-5 and TRBJ2-7; 9 bases are a match to TRBD1. CDR1 and CDR2 from the germline V gene are MNHEY and SVGAGI. The CDR3 has 15 residues. V dropped 5 bases and J dropped 6; count of bases not matched to a gene: 11. In nucleotides, the CDR3 is TGTGCCAGCAGTCTACGACGACAGGGGGAGACCGAGCAGTACTTC. This sequence encodes CASSLRRQGETEQYF.

The genes are TRBV7-3 and TRBJ2-1; TRBD2 aligns across 8 bases. Germline values: CDR1 SGHTA, CDR2 FQGTGA. The CDR3 is 13 amino acids. V lost 3 bases and J lost 7; bases outside the gene matches: 2. The CDR3 DNA sequence: TGTGCCAGCAGCTTGGCTAGCGGGAATGAGCAGTTCTTC. As protein: CASSLASGNEQFF.

The rearrangement links TRBV6-5 to TRBJ2-2; 7 nucleotides align to TRBD1. V lost 2 bases and J lost 8; bases outside the gene matches: 2. The V gene's germline CDR1 is MNHEY and CDR2 SVGAGI. This CDR3 region has 13 residues. The CDR3 nucleotides are TGTGCCAGCAGTTACAACAGGGGAGGGGAGCTGTTTTTT. Amino acids: CASSYNRGGELFF.

The chain combines TRBV11-2 with TRBJ2-5; no reliable D call. CDR1 and CDR2 (germline): SGHAT, FQNNGV. With 2 bases removed from V and 9 bases from J, the gap between germline ends came to 16 bases. CDR3 length equals 14 residues. The CDR3, as DNA: TGTGCCAGCAGCTTATCTTCGCTACGCCGGTCCCAGTACTTC. Residues: CASSLSSLRRSQYF. Looking up the rest from reference TRBV11-2 and TRBJ2-5 gives the full variable domain: EAGVAQSPRYKIIEKRQSVAFWCNPISGHATLYWYQQILGQGPKLLIQFQNNGVVDDSQLPKDRFSAERLKGVDSTLKIQPAKLEDSAVYLCASSLSSLRRSQYFGPGTRLLVL.

This chain connects TRBV9 to TRBJ2-5, with D maybe TRBD1 (6 bases). Trimming cost V 5 bases and J 5 bases, with 13 bases left between them. This CDR3 has 13 amino acids. Per germline, CDR1 SGDLS and CDR2 YYNGEE. The CDR3 region is CASSPGVVETQYF. The CDR3 bases are TGTGCCAGCAGTCCAGGGGTTGTTGAGACCCAGTACTTC.

The table lists this clone with a count of one. This rearrangement joins TRBV11-3 to TRBJ2-5, with D possibly TRBD2 on 6 matching bases. The CDR3 covers 16 residues. Trimming cost V 2 bases and J 7 bases, with 20 bases left between them. From germline, CDR1 is SGHNT and CDR2 YENEEA. DNA for the CDR3: TGTGCCAGCAGCTTAAGTGGTGCGGAGGGGTTGGGGACCCAGTACTTC. It specifies CASSLSGAEGLGTQYF.

This chain uses TRBV7-2 with TRBJ1-5; D perhaps matches TRBD1 (6 bases). Germline CDR1 SGHTA, CDR2 FQGNSA. V lost 5 bases, J lost 1 base, and 9 bases lay in between. This CDR3 region has 14 residues. The CDR3, as DNA: TGTGCCAGCAGCCAGGGACACAGCAATCAGCCCCAGCATTTT. It codes for CASSQGHSNQPQHF.

This clone was seen once. The rearrangement uses TRBV4-1 and TRBJ2-1; 8 nucleotides match TRBD1. The V segment lost 0 bases and the J segment 9 bases; nucleotides outside the gene matches: 7. The CDR3 has 15 residues. Germline CDR1 MGHRA, CDR2 YSYEKL. In DNA form, the CDR3 reads TGCGCCAGCAGCCAAGATCAGGGGGCGGTGGGTGAGCAGTTCTTC. Amino acids: CASSQDQGAVGEQFF.

This clone was detected once. J is TRBJ2-1 and V is TRBV5-4; TRBD2 is a possible D gene (5 bases). CDR1 and CDR2 (germline): SGHNT, YYREEE (reference sequence). The V end lost 2 bases, the J end lost 7 bases, and 13 bases lay between the germline ends. This CDR3 contains 14 residues. CDR3 residues: CASSLGQEANEQFF. CDR3 nucleotide sequence: TGTGCCAGCAGCTTAGGGCAGGAGGCGAATGAGCAGTTCTTC.

The chain is built from TRBV9 and TRBJ2-3; 7 nucleotides align to TRBD2. The germline V gene encodes CDR1 SGDLS and CDR2 YYNGEE. CDR3 length: 14 residues. Trimming at V came to 4 bases and at J to 2 bases, leaving 4 bases not matched to a gene. Written as DNA, the CDR3 is TGTGCCAGCAGCACGGGACTAACCACAGATACGCAGTATTTT. Translating it yields CASSTGLTTDTQYF.

The J gene is TRBJ2-7, the V gene TRBV13; TRBD2 matches 13 bases. Germline trimming cut 8 bases from V and 4 bases from J; bases unmatched to any gene: 14. The CDR3 loop spans 17 amino acids. Germline V lookup: CDR1 PRHDT, CDR2 FYEKMQ (reference sequence). CDR3 loop: CASRSRTSGSIGYEQYF. The CDR3, as DNA: TGTGCCAGCCGCTCCCGGACTAGCGGGAGTATCGGGTACGAGCAGTACTTC.

The chain uses TRBV5-1 and TRBJ2-6; TRBD1 aligns across 8 bases. After removal of 4 bases from V and 0 bases from J, the junction contained 6 bases not matched to a gene. This CDR3 contains 17 residues. In germline, CDR1 is SGHRS, CDR2 YFSETQ. The CDR3 spells CASSHQGAYSGANVLTF. CDR3 sequence (DNA): TGCGCCAGCAGCCACCAGGGGGCCTACTCTGGGGCCAACGTCCTGACTTTC. The complete variable domain, with remaining parts taken from reference TRBV5-1 and TRBJ2-6, reads KAGVTQTPRYLIKTRGQQVTLSCSPISGHRSVSWYQQTPGQGLQFLFEYFSETQRNKGNFPGRFSGRQFSNSRSEMNVSTLELGDSALYLCASSHQGAYSGANVLTFGAGSRLTVL.

The chain links TRBV2 to TRBJ1-2, with TRBD1 identical over 9 bases. Trimming at V came to 6 bases and at J to 4 bases, leaving 6 bases not matched to a gene. The CDR3 is made up of 14 amino acids. The germline V gene encodes CDR1 SNHLY and CDR2 FYNNEI. Here the CDR3 DNA reads TGTGCCAGCAGACGGACAGGGGAACTCTATGGCTACACCTTC. Translating it yields CASRRTGELYGYTF.

This chain links TRBV6-5 with TRBJ2-5, with D possibly TRBD1 on 6 matching bases. V was clipped by 5 bases and J by 4 bases, with 14 bases between them. The CDR3 extends over 14 amino acids. Germline CDR1 is MNHEY and CDR2 is SVGAGI. Written as DNA, the CDR3 is TGTGCCAGCAGTCGAGTACAGGGCGTAGAGACCCAGTACTTC. Its protein product is CASSRVQGVETQYF.

The V and J genes are TRBV10-3 and TRBJ2-2, with 9 bases fitting TRBD2. Germline V lookup: CDR1 ENHRY, CDR2 SYGVKD. J lost 5 bases, V lost 0 bases, and 1 base had no gene match. The CDR3 is made up of 15 amino acids. The CDR3 loop is CAISESLAGTGELFF. CDR3 DNA sequence: TGTGCCATCAGTGAGTCGCTAGCGGGGACCGGGGAGCTGTTTTTT.